This T cell receptor beta chain originates from a study of early T cells in non-severe SARS-CoV-2 infection. Study-level background: The chains were unpaired, and the sequenced material was bulk RNA from unsorted whole blood.

Study conclusions and caveats: Private and CD4 specificities were missed by VDJdb matching, skewed to anti-spike CD8.

This clonotype has just a few counts. Its antigen is as yet unknown. In the library, individual cDNA molecules carried attached unique molecular identifiers. TCRdb ran MiXCR on the 5' RACE reads and lists one entry per CDR3 protein. Of some 42,000 distinct CDR3 sequences detected, 5% to 6.5% appear once; the ten largest clones hold about 7.8%. Germline assignment: CDR1 SGHRS and CDR2 YFSETQ. Deletions cut 0 bases from V and 6 bases from J, with 3 bases between. The CDR3 length is 11 residues. The TCR originated in an adult who was a healthcare worker with PCR-confirmed SARS-CoV-2 infection or an uninfected control (not recorded which). V usage is TRBV5-1 and J usage is TRBJ1-1; D gene ambiguous. This specimen was whole blood, taken at baseline. CDR3 sequence reads: CASSLDAEAFF. CDR3 nucleotides: TGCGCCAGCAGCTTGGACGCTGAAGCTTTCTTT.